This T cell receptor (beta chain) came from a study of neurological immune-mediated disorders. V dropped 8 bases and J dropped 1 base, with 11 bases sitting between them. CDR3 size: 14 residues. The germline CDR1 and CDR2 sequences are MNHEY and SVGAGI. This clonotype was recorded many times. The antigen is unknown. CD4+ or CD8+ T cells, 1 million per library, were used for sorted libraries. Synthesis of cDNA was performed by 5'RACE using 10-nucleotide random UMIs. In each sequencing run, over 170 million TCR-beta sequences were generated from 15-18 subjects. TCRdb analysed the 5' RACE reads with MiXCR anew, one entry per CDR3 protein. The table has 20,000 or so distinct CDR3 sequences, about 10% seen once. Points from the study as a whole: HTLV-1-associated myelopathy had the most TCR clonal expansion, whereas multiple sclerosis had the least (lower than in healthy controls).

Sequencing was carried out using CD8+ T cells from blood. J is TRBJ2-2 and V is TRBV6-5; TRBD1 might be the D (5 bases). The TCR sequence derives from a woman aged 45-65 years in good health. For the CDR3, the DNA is TGTGCCAGCGCCGGACAACTGAACACCGGGGAGCTGTTTTTT. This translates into CASAGQLNTGELFF.